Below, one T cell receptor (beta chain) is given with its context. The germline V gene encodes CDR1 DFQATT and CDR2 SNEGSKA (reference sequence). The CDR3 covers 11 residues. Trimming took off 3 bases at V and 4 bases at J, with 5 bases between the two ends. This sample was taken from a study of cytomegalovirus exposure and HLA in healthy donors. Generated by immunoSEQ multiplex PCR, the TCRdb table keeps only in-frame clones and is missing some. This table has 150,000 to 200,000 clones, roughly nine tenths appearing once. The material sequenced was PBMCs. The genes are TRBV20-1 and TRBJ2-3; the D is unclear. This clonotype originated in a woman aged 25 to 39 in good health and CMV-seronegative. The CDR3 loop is CSASNADTQYF. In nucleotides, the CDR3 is TGCAGTGCTAGTAACGCAGATACGCAGTATTTT.